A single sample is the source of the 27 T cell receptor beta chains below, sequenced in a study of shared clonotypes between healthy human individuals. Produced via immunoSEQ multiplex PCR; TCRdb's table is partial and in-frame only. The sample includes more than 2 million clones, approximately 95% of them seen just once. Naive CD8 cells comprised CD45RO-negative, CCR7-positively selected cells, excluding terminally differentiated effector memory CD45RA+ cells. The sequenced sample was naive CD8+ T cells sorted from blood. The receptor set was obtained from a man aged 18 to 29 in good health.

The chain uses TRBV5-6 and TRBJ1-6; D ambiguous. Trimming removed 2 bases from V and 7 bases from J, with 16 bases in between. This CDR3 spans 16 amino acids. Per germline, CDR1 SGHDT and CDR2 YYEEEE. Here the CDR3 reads CASSFEYSGLNSPLHF. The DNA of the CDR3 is TGTGCCAGCAGCTTTGAATATTCAGGTTTGAATTCACCCCTCCACTTT.

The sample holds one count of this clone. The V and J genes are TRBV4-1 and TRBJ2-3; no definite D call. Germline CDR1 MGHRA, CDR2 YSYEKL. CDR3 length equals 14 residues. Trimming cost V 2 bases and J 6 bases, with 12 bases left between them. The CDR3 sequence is CASSQLVVGDTQYF. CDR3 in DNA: TGCGCCAGCAGCCAACTGGTTGTAGGTGATACGCAGTATTTT.

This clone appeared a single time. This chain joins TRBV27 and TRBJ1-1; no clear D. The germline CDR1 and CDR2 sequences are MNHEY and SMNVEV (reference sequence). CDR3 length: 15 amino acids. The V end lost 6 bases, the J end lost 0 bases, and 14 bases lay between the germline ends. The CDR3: CASSKLDGMNTEAFF. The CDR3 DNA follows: TGTGCCAGCAGCAAACTGGACGGGATGAACACTGAAGCTTTCTTT.

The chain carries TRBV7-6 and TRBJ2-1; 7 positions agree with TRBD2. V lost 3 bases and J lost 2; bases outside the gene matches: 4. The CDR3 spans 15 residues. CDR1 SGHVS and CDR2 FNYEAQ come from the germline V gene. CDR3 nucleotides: TGTGCCAGCAGCTTGGGAGGGATTACCTACAATGAGCAGTTCTTC. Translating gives CASSLGGITYNEQFF.

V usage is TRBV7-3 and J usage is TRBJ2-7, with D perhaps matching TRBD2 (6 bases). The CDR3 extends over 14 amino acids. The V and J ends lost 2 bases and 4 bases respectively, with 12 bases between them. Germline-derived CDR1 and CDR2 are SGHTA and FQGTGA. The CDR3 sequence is CASSLDGTYYEQYF. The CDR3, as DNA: TGTGCCAGCAGCTTAGATGGGACTTATTACGAGCAGTACTTC.

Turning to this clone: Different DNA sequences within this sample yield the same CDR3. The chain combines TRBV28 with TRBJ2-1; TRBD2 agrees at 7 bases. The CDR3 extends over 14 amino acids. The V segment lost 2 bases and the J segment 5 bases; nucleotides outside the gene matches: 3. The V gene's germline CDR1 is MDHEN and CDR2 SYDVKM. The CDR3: CASSLAGENNEQFF. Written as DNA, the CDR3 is TGTGCCAGCAGTTTAGCGGGGGAGAACAATGAGCAGTTCTTC.

This CDR3 is CASSPFGTSSYEQYF. For the CDR3, the DNA is TGTGCCAGCAGCCCCTTCGGGACAAGCTCCTACGAGCAGTACTTC. The chain carries TRBV13 and TRBJ2-7; a possible D gene is TRBD1 (6 bases). This CDR3 has 15 amino acids. CDR1 is PRHDT, CDR2 FYEKMQ, per germline (reference sequence). Deletions cut 5 bases from V and 0 bases from J, with 14 bases between. The complete variable domain, with remaining parts taken from reference TRBV13 and TRBJ2-7, reads AAGVIQSPRHLIKEKRETATLKCYPIPRHDTVYWYQQGPGQDPQFLISFYEKMQSDKGSIPDRFSAQQFSDYHSELNMSSLELGDSALYFCASSPFGTSSYEQYFGPGTRLTVT.

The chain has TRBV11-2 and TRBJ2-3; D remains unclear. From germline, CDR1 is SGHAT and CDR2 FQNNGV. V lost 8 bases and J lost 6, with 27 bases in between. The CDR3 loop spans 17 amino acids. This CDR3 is CASGASIRANPWDTQYF. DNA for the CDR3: TGTGCCAGCGGAGCTTCAATTAGGGCTAACCCCTGGGATACGCAGTATTTT.

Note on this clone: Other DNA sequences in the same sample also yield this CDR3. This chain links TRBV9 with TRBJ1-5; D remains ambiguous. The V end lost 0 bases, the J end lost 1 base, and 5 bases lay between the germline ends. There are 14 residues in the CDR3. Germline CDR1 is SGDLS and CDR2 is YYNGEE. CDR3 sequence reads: CASSVEGSNQPQHF. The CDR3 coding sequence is TGTGCCAGCAGCGTAGAGGGCAGCAATCAGCCCCAGCATTTT.

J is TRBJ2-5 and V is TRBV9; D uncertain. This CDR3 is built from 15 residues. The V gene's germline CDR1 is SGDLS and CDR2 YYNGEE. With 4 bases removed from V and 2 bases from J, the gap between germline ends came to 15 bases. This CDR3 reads CASSPDGGSQETQYF. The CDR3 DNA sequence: TGTGCCAGCAGCCCCGATGGTGGTTCTCAAGAGACCCAGTACTTC.

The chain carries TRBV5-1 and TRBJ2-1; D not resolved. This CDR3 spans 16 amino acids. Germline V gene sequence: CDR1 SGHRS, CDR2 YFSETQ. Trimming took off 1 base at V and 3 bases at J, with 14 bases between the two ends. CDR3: CASSLSLTGVYNEQFF. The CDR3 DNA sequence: TGCGCCAGCAGCTTGAGTTTAACTGGGGTCTACAATGAGCAGTTCTTC. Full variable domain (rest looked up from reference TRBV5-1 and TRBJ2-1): KAGVTQTPRYLIKTRGQQVTLSCSPISGHRSVSWYQQTPGQGLQFLFEYFSETQRNKGNFPGRFSGRQFSNSRSEMNVSTLELGDSALYLCASSLSLTGVYNEQFFGPGTRLTVL.

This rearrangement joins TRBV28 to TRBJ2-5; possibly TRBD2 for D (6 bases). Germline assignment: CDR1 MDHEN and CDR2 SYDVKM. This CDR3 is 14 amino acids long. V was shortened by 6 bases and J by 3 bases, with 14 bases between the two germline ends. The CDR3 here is CASSPGPGEETQYF. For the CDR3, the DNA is TGTGCCAGCAGCCCTGGTCCGGGGGAAGAGACCCAGTACTTC.

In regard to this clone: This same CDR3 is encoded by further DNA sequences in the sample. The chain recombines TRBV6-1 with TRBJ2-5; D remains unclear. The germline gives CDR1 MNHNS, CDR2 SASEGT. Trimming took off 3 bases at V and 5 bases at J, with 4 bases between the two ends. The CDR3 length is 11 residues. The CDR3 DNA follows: TGTGCCAGCAGTGACTGGGAGACCCAGTACTTC. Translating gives CASSDWETQYF.

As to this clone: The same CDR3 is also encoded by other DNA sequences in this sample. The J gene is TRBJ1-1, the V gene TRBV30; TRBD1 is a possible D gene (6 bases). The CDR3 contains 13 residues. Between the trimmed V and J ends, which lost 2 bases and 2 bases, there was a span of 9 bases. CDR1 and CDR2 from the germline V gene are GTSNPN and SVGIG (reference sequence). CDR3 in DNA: TGTGCCTGGAGTACGGGGGGCAACACTGAAGCTTTCTTT. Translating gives CAWSTGGNTEAFF.

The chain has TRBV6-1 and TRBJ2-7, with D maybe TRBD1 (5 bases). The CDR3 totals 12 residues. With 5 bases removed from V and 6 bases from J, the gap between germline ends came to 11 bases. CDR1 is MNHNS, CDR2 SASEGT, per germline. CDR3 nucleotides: TGTGCCAGCAGTTATGGGGCTTCCGAGCAGTACTTC. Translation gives CASSYGASEQYF.

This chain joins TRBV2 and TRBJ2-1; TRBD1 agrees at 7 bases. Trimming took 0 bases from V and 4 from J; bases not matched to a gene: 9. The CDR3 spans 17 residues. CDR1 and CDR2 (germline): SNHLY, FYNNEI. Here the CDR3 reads CASSEAAGTEEYNEQFF. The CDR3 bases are TGTGCCAGCAGTGAAGCAGCCGGGACAGAGGAGTACAATGAGCAGTTCTTC.

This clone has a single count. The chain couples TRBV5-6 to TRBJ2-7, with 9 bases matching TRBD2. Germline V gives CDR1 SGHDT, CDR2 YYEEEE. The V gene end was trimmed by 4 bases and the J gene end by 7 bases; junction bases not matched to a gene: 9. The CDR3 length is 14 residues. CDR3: CASSPAGGPWEQYF. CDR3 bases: TGTGCCAGCAGCCCGGCGGGAGGGCCCTGGGAGCAGTACTTC.

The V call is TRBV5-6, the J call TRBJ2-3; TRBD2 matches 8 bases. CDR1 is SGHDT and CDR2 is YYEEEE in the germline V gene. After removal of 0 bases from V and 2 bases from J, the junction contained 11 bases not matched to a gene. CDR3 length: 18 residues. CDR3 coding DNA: TGTGCCAGCAGCTTGGCCCCTCCGGGGCGGGAGGACACAGATACGCAGTATTTT. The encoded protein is CASSLAPPGREDTDTQYF.

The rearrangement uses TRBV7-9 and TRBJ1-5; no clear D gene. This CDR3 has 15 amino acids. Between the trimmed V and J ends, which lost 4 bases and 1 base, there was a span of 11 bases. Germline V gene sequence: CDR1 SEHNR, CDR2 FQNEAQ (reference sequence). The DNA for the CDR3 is TGTGCCAGCAGCTCCCTCCACGGGAGCAATCAGCCCCAGCATTTT. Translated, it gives CASSSLHGSNQPQHF.

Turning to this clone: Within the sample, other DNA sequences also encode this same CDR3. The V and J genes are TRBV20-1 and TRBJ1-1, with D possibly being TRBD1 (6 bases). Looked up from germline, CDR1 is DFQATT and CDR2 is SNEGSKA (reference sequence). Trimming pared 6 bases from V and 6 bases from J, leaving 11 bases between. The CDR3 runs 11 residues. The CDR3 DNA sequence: TGCAGTGCAAGCGCAGGGGCTGAAGCTTTCTTT. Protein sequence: CSASAGAEAFF.

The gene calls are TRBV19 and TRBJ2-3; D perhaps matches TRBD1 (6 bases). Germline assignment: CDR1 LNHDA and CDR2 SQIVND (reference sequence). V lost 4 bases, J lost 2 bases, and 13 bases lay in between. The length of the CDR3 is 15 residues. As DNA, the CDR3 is TGTGCCAGTAGTACCACAGGGTTGTACACAGATACGCAGTATTTT. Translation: CASSTTGLYTDTQYF.

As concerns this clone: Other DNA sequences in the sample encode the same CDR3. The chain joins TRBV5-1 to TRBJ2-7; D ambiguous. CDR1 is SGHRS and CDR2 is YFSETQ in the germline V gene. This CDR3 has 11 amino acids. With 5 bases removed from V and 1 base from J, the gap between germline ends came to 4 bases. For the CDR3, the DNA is TGCGCCAGCAGTACATCCTACGAGCAGTACTTC. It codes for CASSTSYEQYF.

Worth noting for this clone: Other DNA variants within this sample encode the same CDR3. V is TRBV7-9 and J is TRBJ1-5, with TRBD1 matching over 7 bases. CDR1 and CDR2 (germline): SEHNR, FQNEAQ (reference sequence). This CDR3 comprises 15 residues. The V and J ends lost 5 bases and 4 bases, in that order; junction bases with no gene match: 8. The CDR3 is CASSRTGVGNQPQHF. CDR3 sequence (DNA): TGTGCCAGCAGCCGTACAGGGGTAGGGAATCAGCCCCAGCATTTT.

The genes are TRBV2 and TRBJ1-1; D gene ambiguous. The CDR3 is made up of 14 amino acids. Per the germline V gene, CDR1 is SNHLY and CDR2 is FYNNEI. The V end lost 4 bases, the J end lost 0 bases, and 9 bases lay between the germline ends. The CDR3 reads CASSVSRLNTEAFF. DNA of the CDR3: TGTGCCAGCAGTGTGTCCAGGTTGAACACTGAAGCTTTCTTT. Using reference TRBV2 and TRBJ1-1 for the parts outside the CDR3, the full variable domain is EPEVTQTPSHQVTQMGQEVILRCVPISNHLYFYWYRQILGQKVEFLVSFYNNEISEKSEIFDDQFSVERPDGSNFTLKIRSTKLEDSAMYFCASSVSRLNTEAFFGQGTRLTVV.

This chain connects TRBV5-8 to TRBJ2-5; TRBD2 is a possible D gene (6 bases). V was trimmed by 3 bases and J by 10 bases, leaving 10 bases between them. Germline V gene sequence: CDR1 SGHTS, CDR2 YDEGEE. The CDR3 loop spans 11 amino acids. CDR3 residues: CASSSGDFQYF. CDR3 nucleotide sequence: TGTGCCAGCAGCTCGGGGGATTTCCAGTACTTC.

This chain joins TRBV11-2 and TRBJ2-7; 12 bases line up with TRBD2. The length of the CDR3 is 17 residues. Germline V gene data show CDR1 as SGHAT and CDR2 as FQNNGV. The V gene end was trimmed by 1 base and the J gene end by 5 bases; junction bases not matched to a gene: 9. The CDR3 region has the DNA TGTGCCAGCAGCTTAGGCTTACTAGCGGGAGGACCACACGAGCAGTACTTC. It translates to CASSLGLLAGGPHEQYF.

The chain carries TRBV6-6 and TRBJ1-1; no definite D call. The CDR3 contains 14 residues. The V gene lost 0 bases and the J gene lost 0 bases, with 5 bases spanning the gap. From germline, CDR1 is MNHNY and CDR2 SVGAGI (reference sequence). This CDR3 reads CASSYSSLNTEAFF. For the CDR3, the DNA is TGTGCCAGCAGTTACTCGAGTCTGAACACTGAAGCTTTCTTT.